What follows is one TCR beta chain and its context. The data derive from a study of blood T cell repertoires in COVID-19. A Seattle source enrolled patients during active infection and followed them longitudinally. This table comes from immunoSEQ multiplex PCR, and its TCRdb copy is limited to in-frame clones, with some not included. The sample has roughly 380,000 clones, over 85% seen once; the top ten hold less than 5%. Sequencing was carried out using peripheral blood. This TCR derives from a woman in her sixties or seventies with COVID-19, enrolled during active disease.

CDR3 residues: CASSPGGTDTQYF. In DNA form, the CDR3 reads TGTGCCAGCAGTCCCGGGGGCACAGATACGCAGTATTTT. The V gene is TRBV6-5, the J gene TRBJ2-3; D perhaps matches TRBD2 (5 bases). The CDR3 sequence is 13 residues long. Per the germline V gene, CDR1 is MNHEY and CDR2 is SVGAGI. The V end lost 5 bases, the J end lost 1 base, and 7 bases lay between the germline ends.